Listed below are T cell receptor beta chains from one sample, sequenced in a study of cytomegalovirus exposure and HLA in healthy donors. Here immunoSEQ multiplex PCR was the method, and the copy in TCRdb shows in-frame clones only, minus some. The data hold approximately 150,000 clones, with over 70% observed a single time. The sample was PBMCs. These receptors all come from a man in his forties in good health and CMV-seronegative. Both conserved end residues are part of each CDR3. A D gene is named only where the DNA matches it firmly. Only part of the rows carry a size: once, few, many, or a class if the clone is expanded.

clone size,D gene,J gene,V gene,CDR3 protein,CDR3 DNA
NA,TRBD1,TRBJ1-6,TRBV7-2,CASSRTGKRNSPLHF,TGTGCCAGCAGCAGGACAGGGAAGCGCAATTCACCCCTCCACTTT
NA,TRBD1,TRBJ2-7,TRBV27,CASSFYRGPSTGEQYF,TGTGCCAGCAGTTTCTACAGGGGGCCTTCTACGGGAGAGCAGTACTTC
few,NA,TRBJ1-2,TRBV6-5,CASSYGTGRGVGYTF,TGTGCCAGCAGTTACGGGACGGGCAGGGGAGTCGGCTACACCTTC
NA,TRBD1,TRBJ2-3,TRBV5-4,CASSRGQGKPDTQYF,TGTGCCAGCAGTCGTGGACAGGGAAAGCCAGATACGCAGTATTTT
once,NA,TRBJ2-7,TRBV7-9,CASSSGSLSYEQYF,TGTGCCAGCAGCTCCGGGTCCCTTTCCTACGAGCAGTACTTC
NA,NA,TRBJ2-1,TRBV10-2,CASSLDRTGNEQFF,TGCGCCAGCAGCCTCGATAGAACGGGAAATGAGCAGTTCTTC
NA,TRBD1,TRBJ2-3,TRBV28,CASSLYPTGVSADTQYF,TGTGCCAGCAGTTTATACCCGACAGGGGTAAGCGCAGATACGCAGTATTTT
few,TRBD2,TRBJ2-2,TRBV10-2,CASSETGTSGANTGELFF,TGCGCCAGCAGTGAGACCGGGACTAGCGGCGCGAACACCGGGGAGCTGTTTTTT
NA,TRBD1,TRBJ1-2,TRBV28,CASRTGCYDTF,TGTGCCAGCAGGACAGGGTGCTATGACACCTTC
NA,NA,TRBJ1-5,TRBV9,CASSVDSYSNQPQHF,TGTGCCAGCAGCGTAGACAGCTATAGCAATCAGCCCCAGCATTTT
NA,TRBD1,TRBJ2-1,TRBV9,CASSRRGGTGDTEQFF,TGTGCCAGCAGCAGACGTGGGGGGACAGGGGACACCGAGCAGTTCTTC
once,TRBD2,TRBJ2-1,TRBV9,CASSGRLAESYNEQFF,TGTGCCAGCAGCGGCCGACTAGCGGAGTCCTACAATGAGCAGTTCTTC
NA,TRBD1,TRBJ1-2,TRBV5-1,CASSPGQGGGYTF,TGCGCCAGCAGCCCGGGACAGGGTGGTGGCTACACCTTC
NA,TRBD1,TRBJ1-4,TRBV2,CASSEIGGAANEKLFF,TGTGCCAGCAGTGAGATAGGGGGCGCGGCTAATGAAAAACTGTTTTTT
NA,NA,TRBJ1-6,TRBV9,CASSSRGGFYNSPLHF,TGTGCCAGCAGCTCTCGGGGGGGCTTCTATAATTCACCCCTCCACTTT
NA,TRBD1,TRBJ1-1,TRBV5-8,CASSDPYRGNNTEAFF,TGTGCCAGCAGCGATCCCTACAGGGGCAACAACACTGAAGCTTTCTTT
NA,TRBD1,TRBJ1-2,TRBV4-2,CASSQESHPKTGAYGYTF,TGTGCCAGCAGCCAAGAGAGCCACCCGAAGACAGGGGCCTATGGCTACACCTTC
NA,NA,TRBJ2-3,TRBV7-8,CASSPWEGAPNTQYF,TGTGCCAGCAGCCCTTGGGAAGGGGCCCCAAATACGCAGTATTTT
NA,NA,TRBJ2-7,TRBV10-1,CASSEGEWSEQYF,TGCGCCAGCAGTGAGGGGGAGTGGAGCGAGCAGTACTTC
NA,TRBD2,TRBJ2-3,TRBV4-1,CASSQVVRTSVKDTQYF,TGCGCCAGCAGCCAAGTGGTTCGGACTAGCGTAAAAGATACGCAGTATTTT
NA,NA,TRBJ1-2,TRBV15,CATSREHPGVRLSSSRGYTF,TGTGCCACCAGCAGAGAACACCCGGGGGTAAGGCTCTCCTCTAGTCGTGGCTACACCTTC
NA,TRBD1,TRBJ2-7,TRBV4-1,CASSQAGGSYEQYF,TGCGCCAGCAGCCAAGCAGGGGGCTCCTACGAGCAGTACTTC